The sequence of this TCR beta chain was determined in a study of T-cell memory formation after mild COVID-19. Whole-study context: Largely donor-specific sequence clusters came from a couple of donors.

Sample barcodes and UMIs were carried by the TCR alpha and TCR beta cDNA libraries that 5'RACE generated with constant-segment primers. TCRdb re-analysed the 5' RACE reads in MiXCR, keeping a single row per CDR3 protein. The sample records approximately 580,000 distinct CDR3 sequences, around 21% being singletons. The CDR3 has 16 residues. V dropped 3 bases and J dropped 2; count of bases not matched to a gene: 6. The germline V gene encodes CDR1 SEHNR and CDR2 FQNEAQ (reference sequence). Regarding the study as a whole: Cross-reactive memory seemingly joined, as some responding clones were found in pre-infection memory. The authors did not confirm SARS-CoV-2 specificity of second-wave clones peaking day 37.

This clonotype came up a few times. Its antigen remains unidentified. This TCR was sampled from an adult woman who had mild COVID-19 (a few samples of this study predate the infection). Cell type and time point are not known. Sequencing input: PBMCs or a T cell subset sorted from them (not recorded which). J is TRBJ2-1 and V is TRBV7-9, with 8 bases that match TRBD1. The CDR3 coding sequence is TGTGCCAGCAGCTTGGACAGGGTTCACCCCTACAATGAGCAGTTCTTC. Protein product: CASSLDRVHPYNEQFF.